This is a list of T cell receptor beta chains from one sample in a study of T-cell memory formation after mild COVID-19. Via MiXCR, TCRdb re-called the 5' RACE reads, giving one row per CDR3 protein. The repertoire consists of tens of thousands of distinct CDR3 sequences, with approximately 13% occurring once and the leading ten covering 25% to 35%. Sequenced sample: PBMCs or a T cell subset sorted from them (not recorded which). All receptors derive from an adult woman who had mild COVID-19 (a few samples of this study predate the infection). Cell type and time point are not known. The CDR3 runs from the conserved cysteine through the conserved F or W. The D gene is left open where the match is weak. Size tells how often a clone was seen (once, few, many) or the class of an expanded clone, and some rows leave it out.

d_gene	v_gene	j_gene	abundance	CDR3aa	CDR3nt
NA	TRBV19	TRBJ2-1	few	CASTPGGDYNEQFF	TGTGCCAGTACCCCCGGCGGGGATTACAATGAGCAGTTCTTC
TRBD1	TRBV6-6	TRBJ1-2	NA	CASRLPGQLAEYGYTF	TGTGCCAGCAGACTACCGGGACAGCTGGCGGAATATGGCTACACCTTC
NA	TRBV6-1	TRBJ2-3	NA	CASPSGGTDTQYF	TGTGCCAGCCCGTCTGGGGGGACAGATACGCAGTATTTT
TRBD1	TRBV5-1	TRBJ2-7	NA	CASSPWTGGYEQYF	TGCGCCAGCAGCCCCTGGACAGGGGGCTACGAGCAGTACTTC
NA	TRBV5-1	TRBJ2-1	NA	CASSSTSGVVNEQFF	TGCGCCAGCAGCTCGACTAGTGGGGTGGTCAATGAGCAGTTCTTC
NA	TRBV3-1	TRBJ1-1	few	CASSQERTALNTEAFF	TGTGCCAGCAGCCAAGAGAGGACAGCTCTGAACACTGAAGCTTTCTTT
NA	TRBV5-1	TRBJ1-1	few	CASSLDLLDPATTEAFF	TGCGCCAGCAGCTTGGACCTCCTAGACCCGGCAACGACTGAAGCTTTCTTT
NA	TRBV7-3	TRBJ2-3	NA	CASSATTGLTDTQYF	TGTGCCAGCAGCGCTACTACGGGCCTCACAGATACGCAGTATTTT
NA	TRBV27	TRBJ2-6	NA	CASSLVGGGISGANVLTF	TGTGCCAGCAGTTTAGTTGGGGGAGGAATCTCTGGGGCCAACGTCCTGACTTTC
NA	TRBV15	TRBJ2-1	NA	CATSRENTYPLVYNEQFF	TGTGCCACCAGCAGAGAGAATACTTACCCTTTGGTCTACAATGAGCAGTTCTTC
TRBD2	TRBV12-3/TRBV12-4	TRBJ2-3	few	CASSLSGGASDTQYF	TGTGCCAGCAGTCTTAGCGGGGGGGCGTCAGATACGCAGTATTTT
NA	TRBV4-2	TRBJ2-3	few	CASSQVVVSTDTQYF	TGTGCCAGCAGCCAAGTTGTAGTGAGCACAGATACGCAGTATTTT
NA	TRBV27	TRBJ2-7	few	CASSPRTAYEQYF	TGTGCCAGCAGTCCACGGACGGCCTACGAGCAGTACTTC
NA	TRBV6-4	TRBJ2-2	NA	CASSPAWVADTGELFF	TGTGCCAGCAGTCCCGCCTGGGTGGCTGACACCGGGGAGCTGTTTTTT
TRBD1	TRBV2	TRBJ2-1	few	CASSQTGVSYNEQFF	TGTGCCAGCAGTCAAACAGGGGTCTCCTACAATGAGCAGTTCTTC
NA	TRBV5-1	TRBJ2-2	NA	CASTPSSANTGELFF	TGCGCCAGCACCCCCAGCAGCGCGAACACCGGGGAGCTGTTTTTT
TRBD1	TRBV30	TRBJ1-2	NA	CAWSPVTGGYGYTF	TGTGCCTGGAGTCCCGTCACAGGGGGATACGGCTACACCTTC
NA	TRBV7-2	TRBJ2-1	few	CASSSRQGYSYNEQFF	TGTGCCAGCAGCTCCCGGCAGGGCTACTCCTACAATGAGCAGTTCTTC
NA	TRBV19	TRBJ2-1	NA	CASSHPDTGSYNEQFF	TGTGCCAGTAGTCATCCGGACACCGGCTCCTACAATGAGCAGTTCTTC
NA	TRBV3-1	TRBJ2-1	few	CASNSGTLSSYNEQFF	TGTGCCAGCAATTCCGGGACTCTTAGCTCCTACAATGAGCAGTTCTTC
NA	TRBV4-1	TRBJ2-1	few	CASRQKESSYNEQFF	TGCGCCAGCAGACAAAAGGAAAGCTCCTACAATGAGCAGTTCTTC
NA	TRBV15	TRBJ2-7	NA	CATSGSSEQYF	TGTGCCACCAGCGGTTCGTCCGAGCAGTACTTC
NA	TRBV4-3	TRBJ2-3	few	CASSRSGLERGDTQYF	TGCGCCAGCAGCCGATCCGGACTGGAAAGAGGAGATACGCAGTATTTT
NA	TRBV27	TRBJ2-1	few	CASSFSGGYNEQFF	TGTGCCAGCAGTTTTAGCGGTGGCTACAATGAGCAGTTCTTC
NA	TRBV23-1	TRBJ2-5	NA	CASSQSRRRLQETQYF	TGCGCCAGCAGTCAATCTAGACGACGCTTACAAGAGACCCAGTACTTC
TRBD2	TRBV12-3/TRBV12-4	TRBJ2-7	few	CASSKTSGGDYEQYF	TGTGCCAGCAGCAAGACTAGCGGGGGGGACTACGAGCAGTACTTC
TRBD1	TRBV7-9	TRBJ2-2	few	CASSSDRVAGELFF	TGTGCCAGCAGCTCGGACAGGGTAGCCGGGGAGCTGTTTTTT
NA	TRBV30	TRBJ1-5	few	CAWSVGLSNQPQHF	TGTGCCTGGAGTGTAGGACTGAGCAATCAGCCCCAGCATTTT
TRBD2	TRBV7-8	TRBJ2-3	few	CASSFASGRTDTQYF	TGTGCCAGCAGCTTTGCTAGCGGGAGAACAGATACGCAGTATTTT
NA	TRBV5-1	TRBJ2-1	few	CASSFGTPGGFF	TGCGCCAGCAGCTTCGGGACACCCGGTGGGTTCTTC
NA	TRBV7-6	TRBJ1-1	few	CASSFGTDTEAFF	TGTGCCAGCAGCTTCGGGACGGACACTGAAGCTTTCTTT
NA	TRBV19	TRBJ1-2	few	CASSIAVTYGYTF	TGTGCCAGTAGTATAGCGGTTACCTATGGCTACACCTTC
NA	TRBV7-9	TRBJ2-1	NA	CASSLAWVNEQFF	TGTGCCAGCAGCTTAGCCTGGGTCAATGAGCAGTTCTTC
TRBD2	TRBV11-2	TRBJ2-3	NA	CASSFGTSYLSDTQYF	TGTGCCAGCAGCTTCGGGACTAGTTACCTTTCGGATACGCAGTATTTT
TRBD2	TRBV4-2	TRBJ2-1	NA	CASSQEVGLAGGNEQFF	TGTGCCAGCAGCCAAGAGGTAGGACTAGCGGGAGGCAATGAGCAGTTCTTC
NA	TRBV12-3/TRBV12-4	TRBJ2-7	NA	CASSTGTYEQYF	TGTGCCAGCAGCACGGGGACCTACGAGCAGTACTTC
TRBD2	TRBV29-1	TRBJ2-7	NA	CSVAGLAGGTEQYF	TGCAGCGTTGCGGGACTAGCGGGAGGAACCGAGCAGTACTTC
TRBD1	TRBV5-5	TRBJ2-1	NA	CASSLGQGADPSSYNEQFF	TGTGCCAGCAGCTTGGGACAGGGGGCGGACCCCAGCTCCTACAATGAGCAGTTCTTC
NA	TRBV9	TRBJ1-1	NA	CASSVAPGDTEAFF	TGTGCCAGCAGCGTAGCTCCCGGGGACACTGAAGCTTTCTTT
TRBD2	TRBV27	TRBJ2-1	many	CASSSIGGEQFF	TGTGCCAGCAGTTCCATCGGGGGGGAGCAGTTCTTC
TRBD2	TRBV6-1	TRBJ2-1	few	CASSEESGTSGYNEQFF	TGTGCCAGCAGTGAAGAATCCGGGACTAGCGGTTACAATGAGCAGTTCTTC
TRBD2	TRBV7-9	TRBJ2-7	NA	CASSAVTSGNSYEQYF	TGTGCCAGCAGCGCAGTGACTAGCGGGAACTCCTACGAGCAGTACTTC
NA	TRBV9	TRBJ2-7	NA	CASSLGLLSHEQYF	TGTGCCAGCAGCCTAGGACTTCTAAGTCACGAGCAGTACTTC
NA	TRBV30	TRBJ2-1	many	CAWSVELGAEQFF	TGTGCCTGGAGTGTAGAATTGGGGGCTGAGCAGTTCTTC
NA	TRBV12-3/TRBV12-4	TRBJ1-1	NA	CASSNRDTEAFF	TGTGCCAGCAGTAACAGGGACACTGAAGCTTTCTTT
NA	TRBV5-1	TRBJ2-1	many	CASSSDNEQFF	TGCGCCAGCAGCTCCGACAATGAGCAGTTCTTC
TRBD2	TRBV12-3/TRBV12-4	TRBJ2-2	NA	CASSSERGVVTGELFF	TGTGCCAGCAGTTCGGAGCGGGGAGTGGTCACCGGGGAGCTGTTTTTT
NA	TRBV4-1	TRBJ2-7	few	CASSQTSTAYEQYF	TGCGCCAGCAGCCAAACTTCTACCGCCTACGAGCAGTACTTC
NA	TRBV7-6	TRBJ2-7	NA	CASSLGFSDYEQYF	TGTGCCAGCAGCTTAGGTTTCAGTGACTACGAGCAGTACTTC
TRBD1	TRBV5-1	TRBJ1-1	NA	CASSLWTGDTEAFF	TGCGCCAGCAGCTTGTGGACAGGGGATACTGAAGCTTTCTTT
TRBD1	TRBV4-2	TRBJ1-5	NA	CASSQAGQGTQPQHF	TGTGCCAGCAGCCAAGCGGGACAGGGAACTCAGCCCCAGCATTTT
TRBD1	TRBV6-5	TRBJ2-5	many	CASSYSGQGQETQYF	TGTGCCAGCAGTTACTCGGGACAGGGGCAAGAGACCCAGTACTTC